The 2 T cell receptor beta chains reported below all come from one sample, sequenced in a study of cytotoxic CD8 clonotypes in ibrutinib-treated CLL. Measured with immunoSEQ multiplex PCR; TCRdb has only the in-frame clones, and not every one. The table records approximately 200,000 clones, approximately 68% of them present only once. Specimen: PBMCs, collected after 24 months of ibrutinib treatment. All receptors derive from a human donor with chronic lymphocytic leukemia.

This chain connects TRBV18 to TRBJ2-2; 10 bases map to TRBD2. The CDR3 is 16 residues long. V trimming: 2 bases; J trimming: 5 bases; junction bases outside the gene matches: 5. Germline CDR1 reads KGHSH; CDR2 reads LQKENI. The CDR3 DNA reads TGTGCCAGCTCACCAGTCAGCGGGAGGGTGACCGGGGAGCTGTTTTTT. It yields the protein CASSPVSGRVTGELFF.

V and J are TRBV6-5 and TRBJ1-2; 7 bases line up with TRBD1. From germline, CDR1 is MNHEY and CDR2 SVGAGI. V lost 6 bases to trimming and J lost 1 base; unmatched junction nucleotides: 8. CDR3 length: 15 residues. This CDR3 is CASRLRDRNNYGYTF. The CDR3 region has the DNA TGTGCCAGCAGACTCCGGGACAGAAATAACTATGGCTACACCTTC.